The 21 T cell receptor beta chains reported below all come from one sample, sequenced in a study of blood T cell repertoires in COVID-19. The table came from immunoSEQ multiplex PCR; TCRdb's copy has only in-frame clones and leaves some out. The sample lists around 200,000 clones; 85% to 90% were seen once. The sequencing input was peripheral blood. The receptors come from a man between 65 and 85 years old with active or convalescent COVID-19.

This rearrangement joins TRBV9 to TRBJ1-2; no clear D. The CDR3 has 14 residues. CDR1 SGDLS and CDR2 YYNGEE come from the germline V gene. The V end was cut by 4 bases, the J end by 4 bases, with 14 bases between. The CDR3 reads CASSQDPTFYGYTF. The CDR3 DNA reads as TGTGCCAGCAGCCAGGATCCGACATTCTATGGCTACACCTTC.

This sequence joins TRBV21-1 and TRBJ1-4; the listed D gene, TRBD1, was not tested against the DNA. TRBV21-1 is reported as a pseudogene. This CDR3 spans 17 amino acids. The CDR3 region has the DNA TGTGCCAGCAGCAAAGCGCGGAGGACAGGGGGCTATGAAAAACTGTTTTTT. This sequence encodes CASSKARRTGGYEKLFF.

The chain couples TRBV11-3 to TRBJ2-4, with TRBD1 matching over 11 bases. Germline CDR1 SGHNT, CDR2 YENEEA. J gave up 6 bases and V 5 bases, and 6 bases lay outside the gene matches. This CDR3 comprises 15 residues. The CDR3: CASSRAGTGGNIQYF. CDR3 nucleotides: TGTGCCAGCAGCCGTGCCGGGACAGGGGGAAACATTCAGTACTTC.

The chain combines TRBV7-2 with TRBJ2-2; D may be TRBD2 (5 bases). Trimming stripped 4 bases from V and 7 bases from J, with 13 bases between. Germline loops: CDR1 SGHTA, CDR2 FQGNSA. This CDR3 comprises 14 residues. The CDR3 sequence: CASSSPSGIGELFF. In DNA, the CDR3 is TGTGCCAGCAGCTCCCCATCGGGGATCGGGGAGCTGTTTTTT.

The V call is TRBV7-2, the J call TRBJ2-5; 11 bases match TRBD2. This CDR3 is built from 15 residues. Germline V lookup: CDR1 SGHTA, CDR2 FQGNSA. V lost 8 bases and J lost 3; bases outside the gene matches: 8. The CDR3 reads CASGGGTSGKETQYF. CDR3 DNA sequence: TGTGCCAGCGGGGGCGGGACTAGCGGCAAAGAGACCCAGTACTTC.

The chain carries TRBV7-9 and TRBJ2-3, with 7 nucleotides matching TRBD1. CDR3 length: 16 residues. J gave up 0 bases and V 5 bases, and 8 bases lay outside the gene matches. Germline CDR1 and CDR2: SEHNR and FQNEAQ (reference sequence). The CDR3 DNA follows: TGTGCCAGCAGCCAGGTCTTGGACAGGAGCACAGATACGCAGTATTTT. Translating it yields CASSQVLDRSTDTQYF.

V is TRBV20-1 and J is TRBJ1-1, with D unresolved. Germline V gene sequence: CDR1 DFQATT, CDR2 SNEGSKA (reference sequence). The ends were cut back, 5 bases at V and 3 bases at J, with 7 bases in the middle. The CDR3 is made up of 11 amino acids. Here the CDR3 reads CSAPGDTEAFF. The CDR3 nucleotides read TGCAGTGCTCCCGGGGACACTGAAGCTTTCTTT.

The V call is TRBV28, the J call TRBJ1-5; D possibly corresponds to TRBD1 (5 bases). CDR3 length: 18 amino acids. With 2 bases removed from V and 6 bases from J, the gap between germline ends came to 23 bases. In germline, CDR1 is MDHEN, CDR2 SYDVKM. In DNA, the CDR3 is TGTGCCAGCAGTTTAGGCCTCTCTAGCGGGACTCTGAGTCAGCCCCAGCATTTT. Amino acid sequence: CASSLGLSSGTLSQPQHF.

The rearrangement uses TRBV9 and TRBJ2-2, with 7 bases lining up with TRBD1. CDR1 and CDR2 from the germline V gene are SGDLS and YYNGEE. Trimming at V came to 2 bases and at J to 7 bases, leaving 8 bases not matched to a gene. The CDR3 runs to 15 residues. The CDR3 protein is CASSVQGELVGELFF. The CDR3, as DNA: TGTGCCAGCAGCGTGCAGGGGGAATTAGTCGGGGAGCTGTTTTTT.

This chain joins TRBV12-3 or TRBV12-4 and TRBJ2-7; 7 positions agree with TRBD1. The CDR3 runs to 13 residues. Unmatched junction bases numbered 1, after V lost 5 bases and J lost 0 bases. The CDR3 DNA reads TGTGCCAGCAGTCGGGACAGCTCCTACGAGCAGTACTTC. Protein: CASSRDSSYEQYF.

The chain is built from TRBV30 and TRBJ2-2, with D hard to call. Trimming removed 4 bases from V and 3 bases from J, with 9 bases in between. This CDR3 has 13 amino acids. The V gene's germline CDR1 is GTSNPN and CDR2 SVGIG (reference sequence). The DNA of the CDR3 is TGTGCCTGGAATCTAATTGACACCGGGGAGCTGTTTTTT. It codes for CAWNLIDTGELFF.

The CDR3: CAWSFRRTGDNSPLHF. As DNA, the CDR3 is TGTGCCTGGAGTTTCCGTCGGACAGGGGATAATTCACCCCTCCACTTT. The V gene is TRBV30, the J gene TRBJ1-6; 9 nucleotides align to TRBD1. J was trimmed by 5 bases and V by 2 bases; bases with no gene match: 7. The germline gives CDR1 GTSNPN, CDR2 SVGIG (reference sequence). The CDR3 contains 16 residues.

V is TRBV5-5 and J is TRBJ2-1; D might be TRBD2 (6 bases). The germline gives CDR1 SGHKS, CDR2 YYEKEE (reference sequence). The V gene lost 3 bases and the J gene lost 6 bases, with 19 bases spanning the gap. The CDR3 extends over 16 amino acids. This chain's CDR3 is CASSSGLRLGANEQFF. CDR3 in DNA: TGTGCCAGCAGCTCGGGACTCCGGTTGGGAGCCAATGAGCAGTTCTTC.

The rearrangement uses TRBV2 and TRBJ1-5; no clear D. Between the trimmed V and J ends, which lost 3 bases and 7 bases, there was a span of 13 bases. Germline CDR1 and CDR2: SNHLY and FYNNEI. There are 14 residues in the CDR3. In nucleotides, the CDR3 is TGTGCCAGCAGTGATTTTCTGAGGGCCCAGCCCCAGCATTTT. Translating gives CASSDFLRAQPQHF.

V and J are TRBV4-3 and TRBJ2-1; TRBD2 might be the D (5 bases). CDR3 length equals 13 residues. The V gene lost 2 bases and the J gene lost 8 bases, with 10 bases spanning the gap. Germline V CDR1 and CDR2: LGHNA, YSLEER. CDR3: CASSQNEEDEQFF. CDR3 nucleotides: TGCGCCAGCAGCCAAAATGAGGAGGATGAGCAGTTCTTC.

The genes are TRBV18 and TRBJ2-1; D gene uncertain. V lost 3 bases, J lost 7 bases, and 10 bases lay in between. There are 13 residues in the CDR3. From germline, CDR1 is KGHSH and CDR2 LQKENI. CDR3 nucleotide sequence: TGTGCCAGCTCACCGATGATCTATAATGAGCAGTTCTTC. It encodes CASSPMIYNEQFF. The variable domain in full, completed from reference TRBV18 and TRBJ2-1, reads NAGVMQNPRHLVRRRGQEARLRCSPMKGHSHVYWYRQLPEEGLKFMVYLQKENIIDESGMPKERFSAEFPKEGPSILRIQQVVRGDSAAYFCASSPMIYNEQFFGPGTRLTVL.

V usage is TRBV28 and J usage is TRBJ1-4, with D possibly TRBD1 on 5 matching bases. There are 13 residues in the CDR3. Germline CDR1 MDHEN, CDR2 SYDVKM. V was shortened by 5 bases and J by 7 bases, with 11 bases between the two germline ends. DNA for the CDR3: TGTGCCAGCAGTCTGGGGCGTTCTGAAAAACTGTTTTTT. It codes for CASSLGRSEKLFF.

The J gene is TRBJ1-4, the V gene TRBV25-1; 7 bases align to TRBD1. The CDR3 is 15 residues long. The V gene end was trimmed by 4 bases and the J gene end by 5 bases; junction bases not matched to a gene: 7. CDR1 MGHDK and CDR2 SYGVNS come from the germline V gene. The CDR3 sequence: CASSVIDRANEKLFF. In DNA form, the CDR3 reads TGTGCCAGCAGTGTAATAGACAGGGCGAATGAAAAACTGTTTTTT.

In its sample, this clone was seen a few times. CDR3 in DNA: TGTGCCAGCAGCAGGGACAGACCCTACGAGCAGTACTTC. Encoded protein: CASSRDRPYEQYF. The chain employs TRBV6-6 and TRBJ2-7, with TRBD1 matching over 7 bases. Germline loops: CDR1 MNHNY, CDR2 SVGAGI (reference sequence). The CDR3 is 13 amino acids. The V segment lost 6 bases and the J segment 2 bases; nucleotides outside the gene matches: 4.

This chain links TRBV5-1 with TRBJ2-3; the match to TRBD2 covers 7 bases. The CDR3 has 16 residues. The ends lost 4 bases at V and 4 bases at J; junction bases unmatched: 12. CDR1 is SGHRS, CDR2 YFSETQ, per germline. The CDR3 sequence: CASSPSGRETADTQYF. Here the CDR3 DNA reads TGCGCCAGCAGCCCCTCGGGGCGGGAGACCGCAGATACGCAGTATTTT.

This clone occurred once. The chain joins TRBV12-2 to TRBJ2-7; TRBD2, as called in the table, went unchecked against the DNA. TRBV12-2 is recorded as a pseudogene. This CDR3 contains 16 residues. CDR3 nucleotide sequence: TGTGCAAGTCGCCCGGGGGGACCGCGCGGGGGCTGCGAGCAGTACTTC. Its translation is CASRPGGPRGGCEQYF.